This is a list of T cell receptor beta chains from one sample in a study of T cells in localized non-small cell lung cancer. TCRdb's copy holds only in-frame clones and misses some; the assay was immunoSEQ multiplex PCR. Of tens of thousands of clones in the sample, roughly 87% are singletons; the top ten hold around 15%. Source: peripheral blood, taken before any cancer treatment. All receptors come from a male donor older than 55 with stage III squamous cell lung carcinoma. Each CDR3 is given with its conserved first and last residue. D genes are given only for firm matches. Clone size is stated in some rows and not others, as once, few, many or a class when expanded.

CDR3 protein | CDR3 DNA | clone size | D gene | J gene | V gene
CASSVIPGLGTYEQYF | TGCGCCAGCAGCGTGATTCCGGGACTCGGAACCTACGAGCAGTACTTC | - | - | TRBJ2-7 | TRBV5-1
CAWCCPTAGYTF | TGTGCCTGGTGTTGCCCCACGGCGGGCTACACCTTC | - | - | TRBJ1-2 | TRBV30
CASSQDNPGRFSNQPQHF | TGTGCCAGCAGCCAAGATAACCCAGGGCGCTTTAGCAATCAGCCCCAGCATTTT | - | - | TRBJ1-5 | TRBV4-2
CASSAGLALGTDTQYF | TGTGCCAGCAGTGCCGGACTAGCCTTAGGGACAGATACGCAGTATTTT | - | TRBD2 | TRBJ2-3 | TRBV6-1
CASSRNGRWDEQYF | TGTGCCAGTAGTCGGAACGGGCGGTGGGACGAGCAGTACTTC | once | - | TRBJ2-7 | TRBV19
CASSLTPSDLNTEAFF | TGTGCCAGCAGCTTAACGCCCAGCGACTTGAACACTGAAGCTTTCTTT | - | - | TRBJ1-1 | TRBV7-3
CASSYGGGDGYTF | TGTGCCAGCAGTTACGGCGGGGGTGACGGCTACACCTTC | - | - | TRBJ1-2 | TRBV6-6
CASGVGSGANVLTF | TGTGCCAGCGGGGTAGGCTCTGGGGCCAACGTCCTGACTTTC | few | - | TRBJ2-6 | TRBV6-1
CASSLQGMDGNTIYF | TGTGCCAGCAGCCTACAGGGGATGGATGGAAACACCATATATTTT | - | TRBD1 | TRBJ1-3 | TRBV7-3
CASSLEDTQYF | TGTGCCAGCAGCTTGGAAGATACGCAGTATTTT | once | - | TRBJ2-3 | TRBV5-8
CASTLGQSTTEAFF | TGCGCCAGCACCCTGGGACAGTCGACGACTGAAGCTTTCTTT | - | TRBD1 | TRBJ1-1 | TRBV5-1
CSAASGSNNEQFF | TGCAGCGCTGCTAGCGGGAGTAACAATGAGCAGTTCTTC | - | TRBD2 | TRBJ2-1 | TRBV29-1
CASSLEGTRLNTEAFF | TGTGCCAGCAGCTTGGAAGGAACACGGTTGAACACTGAAGCTTTCTTT | - | - | TRBJ1-1 | TRBV5-4
CASSPLGRTEAFF | TGTGCCAGCAGCCCCCTAGGGCGCACTGAAGCTTTCTTT | - | - | TRBJ1-1 | TRBV7-8
CATSRDRGQYDEQFF | TGTGCCACCAGCAGAGACAGGGGGCAGTACGATGAGCAGTTCTTC | once | TRBD1 | TRBJ2-1 | TRBV15
CASSPGSWYEQYF | TGTGCCAGCAGCCCCGGGAGCTGGTACGAGCAGTACTTC | - | - | TRBJ2-7 | TRBV5-6
CASSLTGTNTEAFF | TGTGCCAGCAGCTTAACAGGGACGAACACTGAAGCTTTCTTT | few | - | TRBJ1-1 | TRBV7-9
CASSSQAGYGYTF | TGTGCCAGCAGCTCGCAGGCGGGCTATGGCTACACCTTC | - | - | TRBJ1-2 | TRBV7-9
CASSLLDRRNTGELFF | TGTGCCAGCAGCTTGTTGGACAGGCGGAACACCGGGGAGCTGTTTTTT | - | TRBD1 | TRBJ2-2 | TRBV5-6
CASSFLTSGWAGELFF | TGTGCCAGCAGTTTCCTGACTAGCGGATGGGCCGGGGAGCTGTTTTTT | - | TRBD2 | TRBJ2-2 | TRBV27
CATSSVTGGRGTDTQYF | TGTGCCACCAGTTCCGTTACAGGGGGTAGGGGGACAGATACGCAGTATTTT | - | TRBD1 | TRBJ2-3 | TRBV15
CASSLDRTPAETQYF | TGTGCCAGCAGCTTAGACAGGACCCCTGCAGAGACCCAGTACTTC | - | - | TRBJ2-5 | TRBV7-8
CASSLLTSSGNTIYF | TGTGCCAGCAGCTTACTCACCTCCTCTGGAAACACCATATATTTT | - | - | TRBJ1-3 | TRBV11-2
CASSNLLSTDTQYF | TGTGCCAGCAGTAACCTACTGAGCACAGATACGCAGTATTTT | - | - | TRBJ2-3 | TRBV2
CASSEFRGYEQYF | TGTGCCAGCAGTGAATTTAGAGGCTACGAGCAGTACTTC | - | - | TRBJ2-7 | TRBV6-1
CASSLGSQGARKTQYF | TGTGCCAGCAGCCTAGGTTCACAGGGGGCTAGGAAGACCCAGTACTTC | - | TRBD1 | TRBJ2-5 | TRBV11-1
CATSRVGTGADTEAFF | TGTGCCACCAGCAGAGTAGGGACAGGGGCAGACACTGAAGCTTTCTTT | few | TRBD1 | TRBJ1-1 | TRBV15
CASSFSSGRFDTQYF | TGTGCCAGCAGCTTTTCTAGCGGGAGGTTCGATACGCAGTATTTT | - | TRBD2 | TRBJ2-3 | TRBV7-2
CASLWDGERSTEAFF | TGTGCCAGCCTCTGGGACGGGGAGAGGAGCACTGAAGCTTTCTTT | - | - | TRBJ1-1 | TRBV6-5
CASSLLGSEQYF | TGTGCCAGCAGTTTATTGGGATCCGAGCAGTACTTC | - | - | TRBJ2-7 | TRBV28
CASSFTPNTEAFF | TGTGCCAGCAGCTTTACCCCTAACACTGAAGCTTTCTTT | - | - | TRBJ1-1 | TRBV6-1
CASSQNPGTGELFF | TGTGCCAGCAGCCAAAACCCTGGCACCGGGGAGCTGTTTTTT | - | - | TRBJ2-2 | TRBV4-2
CASTSEIRNSPLHF | TGTGCCAGCACCAGCGAAATAAGGAATTCACCCCTCCACTTT | once | - | TRBJ1-6 | TRBV5-4
CASSLRVALPPYEQYF | TGTGCCAGCAGCTTGCGGGTAGCCCTACCTCCCTACGAGCAGTACTTC | - | - | TRBJ2-7 | TRBV5-5
CASSQTGIGQAGANVLTF | TGTGCCAGCAGCCAGACAGGGATTGGTCAGGCTGGGGCCAACGTCCTGACTTTC | - | TRBD1 | TRBJ2-6 | TRBV5-8
CASGVGRSGNTIYF | TGTGCCAGTGGGGTGGGCCGCTCTGGAAACACCATATATTTT | - | - | TRBJ1-3 | TRBV19
CASSLGATNTGELFF | TGTGCCAGCAGCTTAGGTGCTACGAACACCGGGGAGCTGTTTTTT | - | - | TRBJ2-2 | TRBV11-3
CASSVGLAERGDYEQYF | TGTGCCAGCAGCGTGGGACTAGCGGAGCGAGGGGATTACGAGCAGTACTTC | - | TRBD2 | TRBJ2-7 | TRBV9
CASSTDRGPNEKLFF | TGTGCCAGCTCAACGGACAGGGGCCCTAATGAAAAACTGTTTTTT | - | TRBD1 | TRBJ1-4 | TRBV18
CASSLVTGTGETGELFF | TGTGCCAGCAGCTTAGTAACCGGGACAGGGGAAACCGGGGAGCTGTTTTTT | once | TRBD1 | TRBJ2-2 | TRBV11-3
CASSLGVGLGGYGYTF | TGTGCCAGCAGCTTAGGTGTGGGCCTCGGTGGCTATGGCTACACCTTC | - | - | TRBJ1-2 | TRBV7-9
CASSSRQGGTGELFF | TGTGCCAGCAGCTCCCGACAGGGCGGCACCGGGGAGCTGTTTTTT | - | TRBD1 | TRBJ2-2 | TRBV7-2
CASSLARQGGGEQFF | TGTGCCAGCAGCTTAGCGAGACAGGGAGGGGGTGAGCAGTTCTTC | - | - | TRBJ2-1 | TRBV7-6
CASSQRGVAGPVDTQYF | TGTGCCAGCAGCCAGAGGGGAGTAGCGGGACCCGTGGATACGCAGTATTTT | - | TRBD2 | TRBJ2-3 | TRBV11-2
CASRRAGTSRTEAFF | TGTGCCAGCAGGCGGGCCGGGACATCACGCACTGAAGCTTTCTTT | - | - | TRBJ1-1 | TRBV2
CASTPGTGWTTEAFF | TGTGCCAGCACCCCCGGGACAGGGTGGACGACTGAAGCTTTCTTT | - | TRBD1 | TRBJ1-1 | TRBV27
CASRLRTGERSGANVLTF | TGTGCCAGCAGGCTCCGCACAGGTGAAAGATCTGGGGCCAACGTCCTGACTTTC | - | - | TRBJ2-6 | TRBV2
CASSEVPKRLETQYF | TGTGCCAGCAGTGAAGTACCAAAGCGGTTAGAGACCCAGTACTTC | - | - | TRBJ2-5 | TRBV6-1